This is a list of T cell receptor beta chains from one sample in a study of T cells in pancreatic ductal adenocarcinoma. Assay used: immunoSEQ multiplex PCR; TCRdb lists only in-frame clones, some missing. The sample carries around 100,000 clones, 90% to 95% recorded once. The source material was PBMCs. The receptors come from a human donor with pancreatic ductal adenocarcinoma. CDR3s include the opening cysteine and the closing phenylalanine or tryptophan.

v_gene	j_gene	CDR3aa
TRBV13	TRBJ2-3	CASSQNKFPSTDTQYF
TRBV29-1	TRBJ2-3	CSGEDHLRTQYF
TRBV29-1	TRBJ2-1	CSVLAGTSSYNEQFF
TRBV6-6	TRBJ2-2	CASSYSPRSGELFF
TRBV11-2	TRBJ1-3	CASSLDRRGTGNTIYF
TRBV2	TRBJ2-1	CASSEGSGQNEQFF
TRBV10-3	TRBJ2-7	CAISPWGSGRLSYEQYF
TRBV18	TRBJ1-2	CASSSVELGGYTF
TRBV5-6	TRBJ2-7	CASSQTQGGAYEQYF
TRBV7-3	TRBJ2-5	CASSPRGLAGETQYF
TRBV10-3	TRBJ2-7	CAISESPEDEQYF
TRBV28	TRBJ2-3	CASSTGTGVRDTQYF
TRBV14	TRBJ2-5	CASSLGQQETQYF
TRBV27	TRBJ2-3	CASSLGQGGDTQYF
TRBV15	TRBJ2-1	CATSSLPGTSYNEQFF
TRBV29-1	TRBJ2-7	CSVSAGAYEQYF
TRBV5-4	TRBJ2-7	CASSQASGQSGQQYF
TRBV29-1	TRBJ2-3	CSVDDRGLTDTQYF
TRBV4-1	TRBJ2-6	CASSQPLRRGSGANVLTF
TRBV7-3	TRBJ2-2	CASSLREAGANTGELFF
TRBV5-8	TRBJ2-1	CASSLGRTSGNEQFF
TRBV6-5	TRBJ2-1	CASRPPGVNEQFF
TRBV28	TRBJ2-1	CASSLSFGSVALEQFF
TRBV5-4	TRBJ2-2	CASSPAGTSEELFF
TRBV7-2	TRBJ2-5	CASSLSSGSSETQYF
TRBV6-5	TRBJ2-5	CASSYEGGRGTQYF
TRBV4-3	TRBJ2-1	CASSQYLEGSSYNEQFF
TRBV18	TRBJ1-5	CASSRTGLSNQPQHF
TRBV5-1	TRBJ2-7	CASSLAPGSGEQYF
TRBV28	TRBJ2-7	CASSPGQGFYEQYF
TRBV27	TRBJ2-1	CASSLSLAGYNEQFF
TRBV29-1	TRBJ1-1	CSVDGWGRDVTEAFF
TRBV27	TRBJ2-1	CASISGNQPSSYNEQFF
TRBV7-2	TRBJ2-7	CASSFRREGTYEQYF
TRBV4-1	TRBJ2-1	CASSQDQQGGYNEQFF
TRBV28	TRBJ2-3	CASSLPLTGDTQYF
TRBV7-2	TRBJ2-5	CASSFLLPGGETQYF
TRBV27	TRBJ2-7	CASSLSGGYYEQYF
TRBV28	TRBJ2-7	CASSVTGTSLRYEQYF
TRBV18	TRBJ1-4	CASSPRREYNEKLFF
TRBV19	TRBJ2-7	CASSIELAGDYEQYF
TRBV19	TRBJ2-1	CASSIRERQGYNEQFF
TRBV19	TRBJ2-1	CASSIGGNEQFF
TRBV7-9	TRBJ1-2	CASSFDSPGGYTF
TRBV5-1	TRBJ2-3	CASSLGTSGRIDTQYF
TRBV19	TRBJ2-7	CASSITPLLAGGNYEQYF
TRBV7-8	TRBJ2-1	CASSTDSYNEQFF
TRBV6-7	TRBJ2-3	CASRRSSRADTQYF
TRBV7-2	TRBJ2-6	CASSSRPDRAGANVLTF
TRBV27	TRBJ2-1	CASSQSPPSGTSDPDNEQFF
TRBV18	TRBJ2-1	CASSLRDLDTEQFF